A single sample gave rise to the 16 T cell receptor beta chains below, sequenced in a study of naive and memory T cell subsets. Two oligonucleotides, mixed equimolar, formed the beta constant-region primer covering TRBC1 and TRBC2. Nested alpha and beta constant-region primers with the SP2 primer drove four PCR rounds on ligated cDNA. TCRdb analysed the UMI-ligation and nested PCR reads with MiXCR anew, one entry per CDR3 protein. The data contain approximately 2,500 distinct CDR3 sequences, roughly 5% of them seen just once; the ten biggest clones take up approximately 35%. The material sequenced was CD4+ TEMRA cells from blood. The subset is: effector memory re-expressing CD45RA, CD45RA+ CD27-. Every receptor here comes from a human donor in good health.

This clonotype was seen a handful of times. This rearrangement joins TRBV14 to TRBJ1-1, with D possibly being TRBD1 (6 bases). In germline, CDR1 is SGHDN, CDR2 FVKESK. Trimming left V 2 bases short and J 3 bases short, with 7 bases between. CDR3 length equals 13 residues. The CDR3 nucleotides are TGTGCCAGCAGCCAACAGGGGTACACTGAAGCTTTCTTT. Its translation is CASSQQGYTEAFF.

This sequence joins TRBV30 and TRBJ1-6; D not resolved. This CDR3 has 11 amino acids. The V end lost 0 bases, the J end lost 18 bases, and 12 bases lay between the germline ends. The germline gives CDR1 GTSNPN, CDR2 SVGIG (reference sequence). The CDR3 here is CAWSVPPSPHF. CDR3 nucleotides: TGTGCCTGGAGTGTCCCCCCTTCACCCCACTTT.

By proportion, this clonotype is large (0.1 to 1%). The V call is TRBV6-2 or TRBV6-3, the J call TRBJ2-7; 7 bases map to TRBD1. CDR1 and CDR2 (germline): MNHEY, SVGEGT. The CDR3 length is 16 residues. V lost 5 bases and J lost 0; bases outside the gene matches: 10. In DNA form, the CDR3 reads TGTGCCAGCAGTCCACTCCGCCGGACAGGCTCCTACGAGCAGTACTTC. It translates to CASSPLRRTGSYEQYF.

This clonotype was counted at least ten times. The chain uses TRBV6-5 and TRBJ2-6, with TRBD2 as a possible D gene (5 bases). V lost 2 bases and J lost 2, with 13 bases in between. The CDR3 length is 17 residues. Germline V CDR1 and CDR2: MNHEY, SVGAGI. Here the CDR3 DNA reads TGTGCCAGCAGTTACGGGTTTGTTAGCGCTGGGGCCAACGTCCTGACTTTC. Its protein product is CASSYGFVSAGANVLTF.

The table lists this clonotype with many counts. The CDR3 DNA reads TGCAGTGCTAGAAGGGGGAGCGCAGATACGCAGTATTTT. Encoded protein: CSARRGSADTQYF. The V call is TRBV20-1, the J call TRBJ2-3; a possible D gene is TRBD1 (6 bases). The CDR3 has 13 amino acids. CDR1 is DFQATT, CDR2 SNEGSKA, per germline (reference sequence). Trimming shortened V by 2 bases and J by 4 bases, and 10 bases separated the two germline ends.

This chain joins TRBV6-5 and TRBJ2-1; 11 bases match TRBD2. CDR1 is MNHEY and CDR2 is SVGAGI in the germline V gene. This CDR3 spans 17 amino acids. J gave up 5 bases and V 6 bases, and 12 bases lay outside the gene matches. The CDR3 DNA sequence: TGTGCCAGCAGAACCCTGGGGGGGACTAGCGGAAACAATGAGCAGTTCTTC. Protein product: CASRTLGGTSGNNEQFF.

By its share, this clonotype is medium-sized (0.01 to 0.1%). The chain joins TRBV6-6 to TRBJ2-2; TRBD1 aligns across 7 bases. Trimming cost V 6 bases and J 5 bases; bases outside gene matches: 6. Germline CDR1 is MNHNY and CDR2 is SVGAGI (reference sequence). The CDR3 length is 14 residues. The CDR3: CASSQGTETGELFF. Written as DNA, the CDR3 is TGTGCCAGCAGCCAGGGGACAGAGACCGGGGAGCTGTTTTTT.

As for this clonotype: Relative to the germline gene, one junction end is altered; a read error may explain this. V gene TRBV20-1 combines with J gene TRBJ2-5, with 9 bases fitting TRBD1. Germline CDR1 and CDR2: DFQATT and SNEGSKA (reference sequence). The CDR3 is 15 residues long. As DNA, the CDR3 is TGCAGTACTAGTCCCGGGACAGGGATGGCGGAGACCCAGTACTTC. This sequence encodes CSTSPGTGMAETQYF.

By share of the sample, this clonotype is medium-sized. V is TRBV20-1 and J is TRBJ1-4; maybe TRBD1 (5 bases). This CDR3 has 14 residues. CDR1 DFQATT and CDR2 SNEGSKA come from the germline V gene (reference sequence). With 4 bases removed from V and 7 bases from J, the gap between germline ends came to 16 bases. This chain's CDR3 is CSATQGSGSEKLFF. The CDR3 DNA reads TGCAGTGCTACCCAGGGATCCGGGAGTGAAAAACTGTTTTTT.

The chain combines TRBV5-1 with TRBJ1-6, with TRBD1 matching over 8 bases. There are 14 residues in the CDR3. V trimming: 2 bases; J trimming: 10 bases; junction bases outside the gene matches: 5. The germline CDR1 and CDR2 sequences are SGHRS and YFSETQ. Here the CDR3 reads CASSFDRGASPLHF. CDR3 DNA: TGCGCCAGCAGCTTCGACAGGGGAGCATCACCCCTCCACTTT.

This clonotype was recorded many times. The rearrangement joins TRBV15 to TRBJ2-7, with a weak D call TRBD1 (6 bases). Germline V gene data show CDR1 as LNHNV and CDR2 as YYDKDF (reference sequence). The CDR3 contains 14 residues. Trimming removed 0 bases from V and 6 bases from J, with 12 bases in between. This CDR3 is CATSRDLGGPEQYF. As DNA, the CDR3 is TGTGCCACCAGCAGAGATCTTGGGGGCCCCGAGCAGTACTTC.

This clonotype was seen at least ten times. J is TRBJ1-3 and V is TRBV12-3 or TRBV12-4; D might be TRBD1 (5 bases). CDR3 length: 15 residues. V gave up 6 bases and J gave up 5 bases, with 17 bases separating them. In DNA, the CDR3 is TGTGCCAGCAGCCGAAGTGAGGGGAGTAGAAACACCATATATTTT. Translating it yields CASSRSEGSRNTIYF.

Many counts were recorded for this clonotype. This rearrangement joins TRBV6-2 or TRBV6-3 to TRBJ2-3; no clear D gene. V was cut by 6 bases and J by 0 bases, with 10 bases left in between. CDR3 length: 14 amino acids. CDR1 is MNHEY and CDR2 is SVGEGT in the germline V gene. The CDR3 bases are TGTGCCAGCAGAAAAACACTGAGCACAGATACGCAGTATTTT. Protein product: CASRKTLSTDTQYF.

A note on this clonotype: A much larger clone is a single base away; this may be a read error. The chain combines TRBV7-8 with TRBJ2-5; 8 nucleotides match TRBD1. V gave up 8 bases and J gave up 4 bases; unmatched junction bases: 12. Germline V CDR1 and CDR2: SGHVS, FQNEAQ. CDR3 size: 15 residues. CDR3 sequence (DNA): TGTGCCAGCTTTACAATAGGACAGGGACGAGAGACCCAGTACTTC. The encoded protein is CASFTIGQGRETQYF.

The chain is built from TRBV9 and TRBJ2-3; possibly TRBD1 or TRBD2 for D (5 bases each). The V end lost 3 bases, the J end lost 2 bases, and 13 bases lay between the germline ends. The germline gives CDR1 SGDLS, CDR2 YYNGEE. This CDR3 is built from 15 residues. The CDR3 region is CASSALGENTDTQYF. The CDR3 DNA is TGTGCCAGCAGCGCCCTGGGGGAAAACACAGATACGCAGTATTTT.

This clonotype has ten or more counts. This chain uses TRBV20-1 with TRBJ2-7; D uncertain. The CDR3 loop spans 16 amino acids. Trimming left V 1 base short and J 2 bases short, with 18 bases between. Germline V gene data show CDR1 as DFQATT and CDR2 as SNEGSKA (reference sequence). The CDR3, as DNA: TGCAGTGCTAGAGGAAATGCAGGTTCTTTAACCTACGAGCAGTACTTC. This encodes CSARGNAGSLTYEQYF.